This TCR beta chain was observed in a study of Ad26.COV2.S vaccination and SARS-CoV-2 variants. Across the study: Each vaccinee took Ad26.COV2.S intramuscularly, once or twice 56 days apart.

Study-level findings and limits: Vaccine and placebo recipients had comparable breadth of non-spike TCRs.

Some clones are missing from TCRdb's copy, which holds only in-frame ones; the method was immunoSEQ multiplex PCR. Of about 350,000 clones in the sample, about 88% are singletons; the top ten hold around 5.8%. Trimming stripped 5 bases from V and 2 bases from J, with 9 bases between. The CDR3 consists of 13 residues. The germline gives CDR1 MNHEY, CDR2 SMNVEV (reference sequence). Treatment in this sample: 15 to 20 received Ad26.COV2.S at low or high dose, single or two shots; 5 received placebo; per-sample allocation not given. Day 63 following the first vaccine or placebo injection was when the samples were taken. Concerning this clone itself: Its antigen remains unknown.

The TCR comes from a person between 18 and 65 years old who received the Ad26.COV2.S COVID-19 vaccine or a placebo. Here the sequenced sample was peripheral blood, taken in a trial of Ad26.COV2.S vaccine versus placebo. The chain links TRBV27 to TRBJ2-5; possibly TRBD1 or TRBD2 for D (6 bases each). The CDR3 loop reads CASSRGGQETQYF. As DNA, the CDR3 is TGTGCCAGCAGTCGAGGGGGGCAAGAGACCCAGTACTTC.